This T cell receptor beta chain comes out of a study of Ad26.COV2.S vaccination and SARS-CoV-2 variants (dated by TCRdb to about 2021). Regarding the research as a whole: Vaccine-arm donors were drawn from COV1001, a multicentre, randomized, double-blind, placebo-controlled phase I-IIa trial of Ad26.COV2.S in healthy adults. A total of about 30 samples were included in the TCR-sequenced set, comprising about 20 Ad26.COV2.S vaccine recipients, 5 placebo recipients and 8 SARS-CoV-2 convalescent individuals. TCRbeta repertoire sequencing was used to assess the specificity and breadth of SARS-CoV-2-reactive T cell receptors after Ad26.COV2.S vaccination. Blinding of investigators to trial group allocation was maintained during experiments and outcome assessment. Ad26.COV2.S was administered intramuscularly at a dose of 5x10^10 or 1x10^11 viral particles, either as one shot or as two shots given 56 days apart. Participants in the trial were split at random into five groups of five each, receiving low-dose or high-dose Ad26.COV2.S once or twice, or else placebo on both occasions. Broad study findings and their caveats: After vaccination, spike-specific CD8+ and CD4+ T cell responses were reported to show substantial breadth. Vaccine and placebo recipients had comparable non-spike TCR breadth, which fits with the vaccine containing only spike. It was noted by the authors that total T cell responses may have been underestimated by the TCR breadth and depth analyses. The study was not powered to compare responses between vaccine doses or regimens. Higher spike-specific TCR breadth was observed in Ad26.COV2.S recipients than in placebo recipients (P = 0.0014).

Details on this clone: Its antigen is still unknown. No much larger clone is present one base from it, and per-base qualities are unavailable.

V has 4 bases trimmed and J has 6 bases trimmed; junction bases matching no gene number 6. From the cysteine up to the phenylalanine, the CDR3 has a length of 14 residues. Solely the CDR3 DNA is kept, with 42 bases framed from the first base. The germline V gene sets CDR1 to SGHNT and CDR2 to YENEEA. This specimen's treatment or condition label, interpreted: around 19 received Ad26.COV2.S at low or high dose, single or two shots; several received placebo; per-sample allocation not given. Repertoires of vaccine and placebo recipients were sequenced from samples collected on day 63 after the first injection. In Cohort 1b, 25 or so adults aged 18-55 years were enrolled at a single site in Boston, USA, between 29 July and 7 August 2020. Ad26.COV2.S was a replication-incompetent adenovirus type 26 vector expressing a prefusion-stabilized SARS-CoV-2 spike protein from the original Wuhan strain. TCRbeta CDR3 regions were sequenced with the immunoSEQ Assay. After extraction, genomic DNA underwent amplification by bias-controlled multiplex PCR, followed by high-throughput sequencing. Processing in the source paper ran as follows. Collapsing and filtering of sequences were performed to quantify the absolute abundance of each unique TCRbeta CDR3 region. T cell fraction was estimated by normalization of TCRbeta template counts to usable DNA, with usable DNA being measured through amplification of reference genes present in all nucleated cells. Repertoire TCRs were annotated as SARS-CoV-2-specific by exact matching of V gene, CDR3 amino acid sequence and J gene to a known reactive TCR set. The reference SARS-CoV-2 TCR set was obtained from MIRA and was filtered for enrichment in COVID-19-positive ImmuneCODE repertoires, whereby public or cross-reactive TCRs were removed. Using the MIRA antigens, annotated TCRs were further analysed by specific ORF or by position within an ORF. Depth was the summed frequency of annotated unique rearrangements, while breadth was defined as annotated unique rearrangements over total unique productive rearrangements. Group comparisons of TCR breadth used two-sided Wilcoxon rank-sum tests. TCRdb provides this immuneACCESS table in a form limited to in-frame rearrangements. Some clones are lacking; in checked studies, under half of them reflect an unresolved V gene, and why the rest are absent is not known. That table supplies the V and J calls and clone size; D and trimming were determined from the DNA. In this sample the table shows more than 350,000 clones, 75% to 95% of which occur a single time. More than 10% of the sample is taken by the ten largest.

The receptor's source is a person aged 18-65 years who received the Ad26.COV2.S COVID-19 vaccine or a placebo. Here the sequenced sample was peripheral blood, taken in a trial of Ad26.COV2.S vaccine versus placebo. The chain is made from TRBV11-3 and TRBJ2-7, with 10 middle bases fitting TRBD2. In nucleotide form, the sequence is TGTGCCAGCAGCTCGACCGGGACTAGCGCCGAGCAGTACTTC. It translates as CASSSTGTSAEQYF.